This T cell receptor (beta chain) emerged from a study of CXCR3-negative and CXCR3-positive naive CD8 T cells. The study, taken as a whole, reports: Naive cells with CXCR3 showed TRB CDR3s that were more hydrophobic than those in CXCR3-negative naive cells.

As to this clonotype: Its specificity is not known.

The study made its TRB cDNA libraries by 5' RACE, adding UMI labels. From the 5' RACE reads, TCRdb lists one entry per CDR3 protein and no DNA. In all, the sample yields 130,000 to 150,000 distinct CDR3 sequences. The V gene's germline CDR1 is SQVTM and CDR2 ANQGSEA. The CDR3 is made up of 13 amino acids. Per CD8+ T cell subset, triplicate sorts of 300,000 or so cells each were done. The rearrangement joins TRBV29-1 to TRBJ2-7; TCRdb's D call, TRBD1, is unchecked because there is no DNA. This TCR derives from a human donor in good health. Some clones in this sample may be carry-over from other donors' samples. The sample comprised naive CXCR3+ CD8+ T cells from blood. Subset noted: CD45RO-CCR7+CD27+CD95- naive CD8+ T cells expressing CXCR3 (TNR3+). The CDR3 loop is CSVLSGEAYEQYF.